This entry is about one T cell receptor beta chain. This sample is drawn from a study of blood T cells in healthy people across ages. The V end lost 5 bases, the J end lost 5 bases, and 18 bases lay between the germline ends. The CDR3 covers 15 residues. Germline CDR1 reads SGHTA; CDR2 reads FQGTGA. Alongside a J-beta primer mix, a sample-barcoded 5' primer served in a second PCR lasting roughly 7 to 11 cycles. MiXCR was run by TCRdb on the 5' RACE reads, yielding one entry per CDR3 protein. In the table there are roughly 730,000 distinct CDR3 sequences, 45% to 70% of which are singletons. Total RNA, at least 6 micrograms per sample, came from PBMCs.

This chain uses TRBV7-3 with TRBJ1-2, with TRBD1 as a possible D gene (5 bases). Sequencing input: blood. The receptor's source is a man aged 40-50 years in good health. In DNA form, the CDR3 reads TGTGCCAGCAGCCTTGGGGGACGACTACTTTATGGCTACACCTTC. Amino acid sequence: CASSLGGRLLYGYTF.